The subject of this entry is one TCR beta chain. This entry comes from a study of OX40 agonist ivuxolimab in advanced cancers. The ends were cut back, 4 bases at V and 1 base at J, with 7 bases in the middle. The germline V gene has CDR1 ENHRY and CDR2 SYGVKD. This CDR3 spans 13 amino acids. Libraries were prepared by immunoSEQ multiplex PCR; TCRdb keeps only in-frame clonotypes and omits some of them. The data hold some 72,000 clones, with 80% to 95% observed a single time. The rearrangement links TRBV10-3 to TRBJ1-1; a weak D match, TRBD1 (5 bases). The origin of this receptor is an adult with an advanced solid tumor such as melanoma, head and neck, liver or kidney cancer. The sequencing here drew on CD4+ or CD8+ T cells sorted from blood, taken in a trial of the OX40 agonist ivuxolimab. The CDR3 nucleotides read TGTGCCATCAGTGGCAGGGAGAACACTGAAGCTTTCTTT. Its translation is CAISGRENTEAFF.